This T cell receptor (beta chain) is drawn from a study of response to subunit inactivated influenza vaccine. Whole-study results and caveats: Authors suggested each seasonal influenza vaccination recruits few new T cells.

Each CDR3 protein gets one entry after TCRdb re-called the RT-PCR reads with MiXCR. The repertoire includes around 500,000 distinct CDR3 sequences, 10% to 11% of them detected once, and 10% to 15% sits in the top ten. Germline V gene data show CDR1 as SGDLS and CDR2 as YYNGEE. V shed 0 bases and J shed 1 base, with 12 bases lying between them. This CDR3 is 16 amino acids long. About this clonotype: Its antigen is currently unknown.

Sequencing was performed on PBMCs from blood, taken 40 to 50 days after vaccination. The chain employs TRBV9 and TRBJ2-3; D unclear. The clonotype originates from a man aged 50 to 59 who received an inactivated influenza vaccine. CDR3 residues: CASSVDYLSRTDTQYF. In nucleotides, the CDR3 is TGTGCCAGCAGCGTAGATTACCTTTCGCGCACAGATACGCAGTATTTT.